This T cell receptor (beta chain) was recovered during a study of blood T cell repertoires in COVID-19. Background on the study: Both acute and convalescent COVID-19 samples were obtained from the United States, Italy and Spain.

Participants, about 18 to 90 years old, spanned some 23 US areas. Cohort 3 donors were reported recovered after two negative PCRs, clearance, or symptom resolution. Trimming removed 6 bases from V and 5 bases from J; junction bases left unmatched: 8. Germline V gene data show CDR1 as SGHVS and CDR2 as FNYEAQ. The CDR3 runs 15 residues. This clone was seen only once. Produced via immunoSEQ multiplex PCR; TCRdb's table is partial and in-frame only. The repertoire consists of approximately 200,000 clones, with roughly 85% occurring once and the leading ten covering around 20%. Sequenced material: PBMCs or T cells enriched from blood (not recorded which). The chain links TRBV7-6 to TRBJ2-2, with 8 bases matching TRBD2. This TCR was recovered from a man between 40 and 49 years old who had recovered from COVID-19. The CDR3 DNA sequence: TGTGCCAGCAGACTAGCGGAGGTTTTAACCGGGGAGCTGTTTTTT. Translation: CASRLAEVLTGELFF.